The 5 T cell receptor beta chains below were found in one sample sequenced in a study of cytomegalovirus exposure and HLA in healthy donors. It was with 60 Vbeta and 13 Jbeta primers that the PCR ran. Only in-frame clones appear in the TCRdb table, and some are missing; sequencing was by immunoSEQ multiplex PCR. Among about 150,000 clones, roughly 85% were seen once, and the ten largest hold 2% to 2.5%. The sample taken for sequencing was PBMCs. The receptors come from a woman between 18 and 29 years old in good health and CMV-seronegative.

This clone appeared a few times. The V gene is TRBV5-1, the J gene TRBJ1-1; D is undetermined. This CDR3 spans 13 amino acids. The V end lost 4 bases, the J end lost 3 bases, and 10 bases lay between the germline ends. Germline CDR1 reads SGHRS; CDR2 reads YFSETQ. The CDR3 DNA reads TGCGCCAGCAGCCCGTCCGGGTACACTGAAGCTTTCTTT. It codes for CASSPSGYTEAFF.

This sequence joins TRBV4-1 and TRBJ2-1; 10 bases align to TRBD1. Trimming at V came to 3 bases and at J to 1 base, leaving 0 bases not matched to a gene. The CDR3 runs 15 residues. Germline assignment: CDR1 MGHRA and CDR2 YSYEKL. The CDR3 DNA reads TGCGCCAGCAGCCAGGGACAGGGGTCCTACAATGAGCAGTTCTTC. Its translation is CASSQGQGSYNEQFF.

V gene TRBV19 combines with J gene TRBJ1-2; D perhaps matches TRBD1 (5 bases). Germline V lookup: CDR1 LNHDA, CDR2 SQIVND (reference sequence). V dropped 5 bases and J dropped 2 bases, with 12 bases sitting between them. This CDR3 spans 14 amino acids. Here the CDR3 reads CASSPLGLNYGYTF. The CDR3 DNA reads TGTGCCAGTAGTCCCCTGGGGCTAAACTATGGCTACACCTTC. Looking up the rest from reference TRBV19 and TRBJ1-2 gives the full variable domain: DGGITQSPKYLFRKEGQNVTLSCEQNLNHDAMYWYRQDPGQGLRLIYYSQIVNDFQKGDIAEGYSVSREKKESFPLTVTSAQKNPTAFYLCASSPLGLNYGYTFGSGTRLTVV.

The chain is built from TRBV28 and TRBJ2-1, with a possible D match to TRBD1 (6 bases). Germline values: CDR1 MDHEN, CDR2 SYDVKM. The CDR3 sequence is 17 residues long. Trimming pared 4 bases from V and 3 bases from J, leaving 19 bases between. The DNA for the CDR3 is TGTGCCAGCAGTTCCCTACTACAGGGCTTACTCTACAATGAGCAGTTCTTC. As protein: CASSSLLQGLLYNEQFF. Filled out from reference TRBV28 and TRBJ2-1, the complete variable domain reads DVKVTQSSRYLVKRTGEKVFLECVQDMDHENMFWYRQDPGLGLRLIYFSYDVKMKEKGDIPEGYSVSREKKERFSLILESASTNQTSMYLCASSSLLQGLLYNEQFFGPGTRLTVL.

The rearrangement uses TRBV5-1 and TRBJ2-5; D gene unclear. CDR3 size: 14 residues. CDR1 is SGHRS and CDR2 is YFSETQ in the germline V gene. V lost 3 bases to trimming and J lost 4 bases, with 13 bases between them. The DNA for the CDR3 is TGCGCCAGCAGCTCTAGGTCCAGCGCAGAGACCCAGTACTTC. Translating gives CASSSRSSAETQYF. The variable domain in full, completed from reference TRBV5-1 and TRBJ2-5, reads KAGVTQTPRYLIKTRGQQVTLSCSPISGHRSVSWYQQTPGQGLQFLFEYFSETQRNKGNFPGRFSGRQFSNSRSEMNVSTLELGDSALYLCASSSRSSAETQYFGPGTRLLVL.